The entry below gives a single T cell receptor beta chain sequence along with its context. Its antigen is as yet unknown. The data stem from a study of a mutant IDH1 vaccine in newly diagnosed glioma. Time point meaning: week 47, end of study. Topical imiquimod accompanied each vaccine dose, which consisted of 300 ug of mutant IDH1 20-mer peptide. The method was immunoSEQ multiplex PCR; TCRdb's version includes in-frame clones alone and lacks a portion of them. Here the sample spans roughly 86,000 clones, roughly 91% being singletons. The CDR3 spans 11 residues. V lost 11 bases and J 6 bases, leaving 13 bases between the germline ends. From germline, CDR1 is SEHNR and CDR2 FQNEAQ (reference sequence).

The TCR comes from a woman aged 45 to 65 with glioma. This chain links TRBV7-9 with TRBJ1-1; no clear D gene. The sample was PBMCs, taken from a glioma patient whose treatment included an IDH1 peptide vaccine. CDR3 DNA: TGTGCCTGCGGAAGTTTGGCTGAAGCTTTCTTT. It encodes CACGSLAEAFF. Drawing the rest from reference TRBV7-9 and TRBJ1-1, the complete variable domain is DTGVSQNPRHKITKRGQNVTFRCDPISEHNRLYWYRQTLGQGPEFLTYFQNEAQLEKSRLLSDRFSAERPKGSFSTLEIQRTEQGDSAMYLCACGSLAEAFFGQGTRLTVV.